The 12 T cell receptor beta chains listed next were all sequenced from one sample in a study of blood T cell repertoires in COVID-19. Clones were sequenced by immunoSEQ multiplex PCR, and TCRdb holds only the in-frame ones, with some missing. The sample carries roughly 140,000 clones, over 75% recorded once. The sequenced sample was peripheral blood. The source is a man in his 60s with active or convalescent COVID-19.

This chain uses TRBV7-9 with TRBJ2-1, with D maybe TRBD2 (6 bases). Germline values: CDR1 SEHNR, CDR2 FQNEAQ (reference sequence). CDR3 size: 15 residues. Trimming shortened V by 5 bases and J by 6 bases, and 17 bases separated the two germline ends. CDR3 nucleotides: TGTGCCAGCAGCATACTAGCTAGGGTTTTCAATGAGCAGTTCTTC. Its protein product is CASSILARVFNEQFF.

The rearrangement uses TRBV30 and TRBJ2-3; TRBD2 aligns across 9 bases. The CDR3 runs to 13 residues. With 8 bases clipped from V and 2 bases from J, the junction kept 5 bases outside the gene matches. Germline-derived CDR1 and CDR2 are GTSNPN and SVGIG (reference sequence). CDR3: CAGTSSFTDTQYF. DNA of the CDR3: TGTGCCGGGACTAGCAGCTTCACAGATACGCAGTATTTT.

Written as DNA, the CDR3 is TGTGCCAGTAGTACCGACTATCCTAGCACAGATACGCAGTATTTT. This translates into CASSTDYPSTDTQYF. The chain has TRBV19 and TRBJ2-3; TRBD2 might be the D (5 bases). Germline values: CDR1 LNHDA, CDR2 SQIVND (reference sequence). The CDR3 consists of 15 residues. The V and J ends lost 4 bases and 0 bases respectively, with 11 bases between them.

The chain is built from TRBV2 and TRBJ2-5; perhaps TRBD2 as D (5 bases). The ends were cut back, 6 bases at V and 5 bases at J, with 10 bases in the middle. CDR3 length equals 12 residues. Germline-derived CDR1 and CDR2 are SNHLY and FYNNEI. CDR3 DNA sequence: TGTGCCAGCAGGGAGGTGGGGGAGACCCAGTACTTC. Amino acid sequence: CASREVGETQYF.

The CDR3 DNA reads as TGTGCCAGCAGCGTAGAGGGAGGTCCGTTCACCGGGGAGCTGTTTTTT. Translated, it gives CASSVEGGPFTGELFF. The V and J genes are TRBV9 and TRBJ2-2; D is possibly TRBD2 (6 bases). Germline assignment: CDR1 SGDLS and CDR2 YYNGEE. The V end lost 0 bases, the J end lost 4 bases, and 13 bases lay between the germline ends. This CDR3 region has 16 residues.

As to this clone: The sample holds other DNA sequences that translate to the same CDR3. This chain connects TRBV27 to TRBJ2-5; no clear D gene. There are 13 residues in the CDR3. Per the germline V gene, CDR1 is MNHEY and CDR2 is SMNVEV (reference sequence). The V gene lost 5 bases and the J gene lost 0 bases, with 7 bases spanning the gap. In DNA form, the CDR3 reads TGTGCCAGCAGTCGGCGGTACCAAGAGACCCAGTACTTC. Translation: CASSRRYQETQYF.

CDR3 DNA: TGTGCCAGCAGCTTAGACCCCAGGGGGGCGCGGGGCAATCAGCCCCAGCATTTT. It yields the protein CASSLDPRGARGNQPQHF. This sequence joins TRBV7-9 and TRBJ1-5; 7 bases are a match to TRBD1. Germline V gene lookup returns CDR1 SEHNR and CDR2 FQNEAQ (reference sequence). The CDR3 is 18 amino acids. Trimming removed 1 base from V and 2 bases from J; junction bases left unmatched: 11. Supplemented by reference TRBV7-9 and TRBJ1-5, the full variable domain reads DTGVSQNPRHKITKRGQNVTFRCDPISEHNRLYWYRQTLGQGPEFLTYFQNEAQLEKSRLLSDRFSAERPKGSFSTLEIQRTEQGDSAMYLCASSLDPRGARGNQPQHFGDGTRLSIL.

The chain couples TRBV19 to TRBJ1-5, with TRBD1 matching 10 bases. CDR1 is LNHDA, CDR2 SQIVND, per germline (reference sequence). CDR3 length: 14 residues. Trimming removed 4 bases from V and 5 bases from J; junction bases left unmatched: 2. CDR3 sequence: CASSTTGGYQPQHF. CDR3 in DNA: TGTGCCAGTAGTACGACAGGGGGCTATCAGCCCCAGCATTTT.

The rearrangement joins TRBV23-1 to TRBJ1-1; no clear D. TRBV23-1 is identified as an open reading frame with a role that is uncertain. The CDR3 contains 14 residues. Trimming took off 0 bases at V and 0 bases at J, with 5 bases between the two ends. The CDR3 coding sequence is TGCGCCAGCAGTCAATCTCTTTTGAACACTGAAGCTTTCTTT. This translates into CASSQSLLNTEAFF.

The rearrangement uses TRBV9 and TRBJ2-3; tentatively, D is TRBD2 (6 bases). V was pared by 0 bases and J by 1 base, with 15 bases between. The CDR3 sequence is 17 residues long. The germline V gene has CDR1 SGDLS and CDR2 YYNGEE. CDR3: CASSVEVRPGGTDTQYF. The CDR3 DNA follows: TGTGCCAGCAGCGTAGAGGTCAGACCGGGGGGCACAGATACGCAGTATTTT. Full variable domain (missing parts from reference TRBV9 and TRBJ2-3): DSGVTQTPKHLITATGQRVTLRCSPRSGDLSVYWYQQSLDQGLQFLIQYYNGEERAKGNILERFSAQQFPDLHSELNLSSLELGDSALYFCASSVEVRPGGTDTQYFGPGTRLTVL.

The CDR3 loop is CASSLVQGTTEAFF. The CDR3 DNA reads as TGTGCCAGCAGCTTAGTACAGGGTACCACTGAAGCTTTCTTT. This rearrangement joins TRBV7-8 to TRBJ1-1, with a possible D match to TRBD1 (6 bases). Germline V gene data show CDR1 as SGHVS and CDR2 as FQNEAQ. The CDR3 length is 14 residues. The V and J ends lost 1 base and 4 bases respectively, with 10 bases between them.

The CDR3 sequence: CASSPGAGLTEAFF. The DNA for the CDR3 is TGTGCCAGCAGCCCTGGGGCAGGGTTGACTGAAGCTTTCTTT. The chain links TRBV13 to TRBJ1-1; D is possibly TRBD1 (5 bases). V was shortened by 5 bases and J by 5 bases, with 15 bases between the two germline ends. Germline V gene lookup returns CDR1 PRHDT and CDR2 FYEKMQ (reference sequence). CDR3 size: 14 residues.